The following is a T cell receptor (beta chain) sequence with its context. Its antigen is not known. The record originates from a study of blood T cells in healthy people across ages. Study-wide points: In the absence of known donor CMV status, changes in expanded clonotypes were possibly confounded.

This CDR3 has 15 residues. V was cut by 0 bases and J by 3 bases, with 11 bases left in between. Germline values: CDR1 DFQATT, CDR2 SNEGSKA (reference sequence). The second PCR ran about 7 to 12 cycles with a sample-barcoded 5' primer and J-beta primers. MiXCR was run by TCRdb on the 5' RACE reads, yielding one entry per CDR3 protein. The sample yields 700,000 to 900,000 distinct CDR3 sequences, 50% to 65% seen once. This chain links TRBV20-1 with TRBJ2-2; unclear D gene. The TCR sequence derives from a man of 80 years or more in good health. The sample consisted of blood. CDR3: CSARDGRFYTGELFF. The CDR3 nucleotides are TGCAGTGCTAGAGACGGACGGTTTTACACCGGGGAGCTGTTTTTT.